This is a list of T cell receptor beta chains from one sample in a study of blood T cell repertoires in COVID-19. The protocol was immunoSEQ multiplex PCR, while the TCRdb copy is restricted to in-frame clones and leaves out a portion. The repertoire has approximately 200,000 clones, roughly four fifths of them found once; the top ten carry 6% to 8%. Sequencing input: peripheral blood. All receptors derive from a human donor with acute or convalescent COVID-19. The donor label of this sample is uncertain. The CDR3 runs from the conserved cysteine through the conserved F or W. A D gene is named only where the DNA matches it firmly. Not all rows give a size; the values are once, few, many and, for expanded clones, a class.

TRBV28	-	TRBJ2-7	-	TGTGCCAGCAGTACACAGGGACGGGAGCAGTACTTC	CASSTQGREQYF
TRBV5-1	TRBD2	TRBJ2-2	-	TGCGCCAGCAGCACGGGACTAGCAGTTACCGGGGAGCTGTTTTTT	CASSTGLAVTGELFF
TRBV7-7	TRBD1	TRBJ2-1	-	TGTGCCAGCAGCTCGGACAGGGTAAATGAGCAGTTCTTC	CASSSDRVNEQFF
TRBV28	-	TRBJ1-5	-	TGTGCCAGCACCTTGCAGGGGTTGGGGGAGAATCAGCCCCAGCATTTT	CASTLQGLGENQPQHF
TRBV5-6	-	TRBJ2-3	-	TGTGCCAGCAGCTTTCGTCGGGTTAGCACAGATACGCAGTATTTT	CASSFRRVSTDTQYF
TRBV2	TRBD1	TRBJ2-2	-	TGTGCCAGCAGGGGACAGGGGGCCGGGGAGCTGTTTTTT	CASRGQGAGELFF
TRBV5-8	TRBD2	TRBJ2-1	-	TGTGCCAGCAGTCCGGGACTAGCGGGACTCAGCTCCTACAATGAGCAGTTCTTC	CASSPGLAGLSSYNEQFF
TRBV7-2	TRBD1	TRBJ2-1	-	TGTGCCAGCAGCCCAGGGGGCGGGCGGGACAATGAGCAGTTCTTC	CASSPGGGRDNEQFF
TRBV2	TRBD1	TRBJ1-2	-	TGTGCCAGCAGCTCAGGGGGAACCTATGGCTACACCTTC	CASSSGGTYGYTF
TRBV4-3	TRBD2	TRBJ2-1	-	TGCGCCAGCAGCCCCCTTAGGACTAGCGCCTACAATGAGCAGTTCTTC	CASSPLRTSAYNEQFF
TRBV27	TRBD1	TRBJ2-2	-	TGTGCCAGCAGTTTGGGACAGGGGATGAACACCGGGGAGCTGTTTTTT	CASSLGQGMNTGELFF
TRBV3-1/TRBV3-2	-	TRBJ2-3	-	TGTGCCAGCAGCCAAAGAGTGGATACGCAGTATTTT	CASSQRVDTQYF
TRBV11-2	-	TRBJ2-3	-	TGTGCCAGCAGCCTTAGAGGGTATCTGTCAGATACGCAGTATTTT	CASSLRGYLSDTQYF
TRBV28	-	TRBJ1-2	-	TGTGCCAGCAGTGATCTCTCGGCTAACTATGGCTACACCTTC	CASSDLSANYGYTF
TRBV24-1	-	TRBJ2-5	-	TGTGCCACCAGTGATTTGGGGAGCGGAGAAGGGGAGACCCAGTACTTC	CATSDLGSGEGETQYF
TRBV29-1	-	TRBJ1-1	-	TGCAGCGTTGAAGTCATGAACACTGAAGCTTTCTTT	CSVEVMNTEAFF
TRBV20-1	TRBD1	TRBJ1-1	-	TGCAGTGCTAGTGGAGACAGGGCCACTGAAGCTTTCTTT	CSASGDRATEAFF
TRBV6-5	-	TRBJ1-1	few	TGTGCCAGCAGTCAACAGGTTGGGAACACTGAAGCTTTCTTT	CASSQQVGNTEAFF
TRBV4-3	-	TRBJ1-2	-	TGCGCCAGCAGCCCAGTAATTGGGCGGAGGGGCTACACCTTC	CASSPVIGRRGYTF
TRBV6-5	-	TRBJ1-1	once	TGTGCCAGCAGTTACTCTGCAGGGCCCACTGAAGCTTTCTTT	CASSYSAGPTEAFF
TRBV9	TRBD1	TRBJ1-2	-	TGTGCCAGCAGCGAGGGGGCGCTTTGGGGCTATGGCTACACCTTC	CASSEGALWGYGYTF
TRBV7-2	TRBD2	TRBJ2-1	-	TGTGCCAGCAGCTTCGGGTTTGCGGGAGCCGGTGAGCAGTTCTTC	CASSFGFAGAGEQFF
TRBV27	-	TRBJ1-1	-	TGTGCCAGCAGTTACCGCAGGGACACTGAAGCTTTCTTT	CASSYRRDTEAFF
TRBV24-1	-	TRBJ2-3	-	TGTGCCACCAGTGATTTGGGCGGCGGGGGCACAGATACGCAGTATTTT	CATSDLGGGGTDTQYF
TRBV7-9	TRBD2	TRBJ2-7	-	TGTGCCAGCAGCTCCTCTGGGGCGGGAGGCACCTACGAGCAGTACTTC	CASSSSGAGGTYEQYF
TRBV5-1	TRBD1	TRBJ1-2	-	TGCGCCAGCAGCCCGGGACAGGGCGGAGGCTACACCTTC	CASSPGQGGGYTF
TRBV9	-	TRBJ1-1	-	TGTGCCAGCAGCGTAGCTATGGTTTCTGAAGCTTTCTTT	CASSVAMVSEAFF
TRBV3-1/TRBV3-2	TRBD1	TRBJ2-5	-	TGTGCCAGCAGCCGATGGGGACAGGCCCAAGAGACCCAGTACTTC	CASSRWGQAQETQYF
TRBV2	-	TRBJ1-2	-	TGTGCCAGCAGTGAAGCGGCGGGGGCGGGTGGCTACACCTTC	CASSEAAGAGGYTF
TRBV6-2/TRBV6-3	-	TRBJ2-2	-	TGTGCCAGCAGTTACTCTCGACAAAACACCGGGGAGCTGTTTTTT	CASSYSRQNTGELFF
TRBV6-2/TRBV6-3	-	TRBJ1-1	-	TGTGCCAGCAGTTACTCCGGGACTACGTTCTGGGGCACTGAAGCTTTCTTT	CASSYSGTTFWGTEAFF
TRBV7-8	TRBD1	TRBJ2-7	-	TGTGCCAGCAGCATTACGGGACAGGGTTCCTACGAGCAGTACTTC	CASSITGQGSYEQYF